The 17 T cell receptor beta chains below all came from one sample that was sequenced in a study of esophageal squamous cell carcinoma under preoperative chemotherapy. Noted time point: after preoperative PTX-NDP chemotherapy. Via MiXCR, TCRdb re-called the PCR reads, giving one row per CDR3 protein. The sample carries about 32,000 distinct CDR3 sequences, 52% recorded once. The sample was taken from a patient given preoperative chemotherapy. Source of these receptors: a human donor with esophageal squamous cell carcinoma. The donor label of this sample is uncertain.

The genes are TRBV6-2 or TRBV6-3 and TRBJ2-5; TRBD2 matches at 13 bases. The closer fit of TRBJ2-1 to the DNA end suggests the J call may be wrong. CDR1 and CDR2 (germline): MNHEY, SVGEGT. The CDR3 length is 16 residues. CDR3 residues: CASRGLAGRSSDEQFF. Written as DNA, the CDR3 is TGTGCCAGCAGGGGACTAGCGGGACGTAGTTCAGATGAGCAGTTCTTC.

A remark on this clonotype: This CDR3 fails to terminate in the conserved phenylalanine or tryptophan, so it likely reflects a read error. This chain links TRBV7-6 with TRBJ2-5; D is possibly TRBD2 (7 bases). Per germline, CDR1 SGHVS and CDR2 FNYEAQ. The CDR3 is 15 residues long. With 1 base removed from V and 9 bases from J, the gap between germline ends came to 18 bases. DNA of the CDR3: TGTGCCAGCAGCTTAGTCGGGGGGCGGGCTGCGTCCCAGTACTTG. Protein product: CASSLVGGRAASQYL.

This rearrangement joins TRBV7-8 to TRBJ2-3, with a weak D call TRBD2 (6 bases). The ends were cut back, 7 bases at V and 5 bases at J, with 19 bases in the middle. This CDR3 is built from 15 residues. Germline lookup yields CDR1 SGHVS and CDR2 FQNEAQ. The CDR3 DNA reads TGTGCCAGCATCTCAGTCCGGGGAGGCAAAGATACGCAGTATTTT. Translation: CASISVRGGKDTQYF.

The genes are TRBV7-8 and TRBJ2-3, with a tentative D call TRBD2 (5 bases). Looked up from germline, CDR1 is SGHVS and CDR2 is FQNEAQ. Trimming pared 6 bases from V and 5 bases from J, leaving 21 bases between. The length of the CDR3 is 16 residues. The CDR3 sequence is CASRDLAGGPGDTQYF. CDR3 DNA sequence: TGTGCCAGCAGGGACCTCGCGGGCGGTCCCGGAGATACGCAGTATTTT.

The chain employs TRBV7-3 and TRBJ2-2, with 7 bases fitting TRBD1. This CDR3 comprises 14 residues. The V segment lost 4 bases and the J segment 4 bases; nucleotides outside the gene matches: 3. In germline, CDR1 is SGHTA, CDR2 FQGTGA. CDR3 DNA: TGTGCCAGCAGCTCGACAGGGACCACCGGGGAGCTGTTTTTT. Encoded protein: CASSSTGTTGELFF.

This clonotype has ten or more counts. The rearrangement uses TRBV6-1 and TRBJ2-5; TRBD1 or TRBD2 may be the D gene (6 bases each). The germline V gene encodes CDR1 MNHNS and CDR2 SASEGT. With 6 bases removed from V and 1 base from J, the gap between germline ends came to 12 bases. The CDR3 is 14 amino acids. The CDR3 coding sequence is TGTGCCAGCAGACAAGGGGGACTCCAAGAGACCCAGTACTTC. It is translated as CASRQGGLQETQYF.

This clonotype appeared a few times. The chain links TRBV6-2 or TRBV6-3 to TRBJ2-3; the D gene is possibly TRBD2 (7 bases). The J call is in doubt because the DNA end fits TRBJ2-7 better. CDR3 length: 18 residues. The V gene's germline CDR1 is MNHEY and CDR2 SVGEGT. CDR3 DNA: TGTGCCAGCAGTTACTCGCCTAGGGGGGGGGCCTCCTACAATGAGCAGTACTTC. As protein: CASSYSPRGGASYNEQYF.

The chain uses TRBV4-3 and TRBJ1-2; D might be TRBD1 (6 bases). CDR1 is LGHNA and CDR2 is YSLEER in the germline V gene. CDR3 size: 14 residues. V dropped 2 bases and J dropped 3 bases, with 10 bases sitting between them. CDR3 nucleotide sequence: TGCGCCAGCAGCCAACAAGGGGGGGACTATGGCTACACCTTC. Protein sequence: CASSQQGGDYGYTF.

By proportion, this clonotype is medium-sized. DNA of the CDR3: TGTGCCAGCAGCCCGAGCGGGGGGGGAGAGACCCAGTACTTC. Translated: CASSPSGGGETQYF. V gene TRBV7-6 combines with J gene TRBJ2-5; 10 bases are a match to TRBD2. CDR3 length: 14 residues. The V gene end was trimmed by 5 bases and the J gene end by 4 bases; junction bases not matched to a gene: 4. Germline V lookup: CDR1 SGHVS, CDR2 FNYEAQ. The full variable domain, rest sourced from reference TRBV7-6 and TRBJ2-5, is GAGVSQSPRYKVTKRGQDVALRCDPISGHVSLYWYRQALGQGPEFLTYFNYEAQQDKSGLPNDRFSAERPEGSISTLTIQRTEQRDSAMYRCASSPSGGGETQYFGPGTRLLVL.

This clonotype was seen a few times. This chain links TRBV6-1 with TRBJ2-1, with 8 positions matching TRBD1. V was pared by 6 bases and J by 7 bases, with 8 bases of the junction left unmatched. Germline CDR1 MNHNS, CDR2 SASEGT. This CDR3 comprises 14 residues. The CDR3 loop is CASRAAQGANEQFF. The CDR3 coding sequence is TGTGCCAGCAGGGCCGCCCAGGGGGCGAATGAGCAGTTCTTC.

A word on this clonotype: Because the CDR3 is missing its conserved closing phenylalanine or tryptophan, this is likely a read error. The DNA is left out, because the CDR3 cannot be placed on it with certainty; the CDR3 is given as TCRdb lists it. J is TRBJ2-5 and V is TRBV7-6; the DNA was not used to check the table's D call, TRBD1. The CDR3 is made up of 15 amino acids, end residues included. Per germline, CDR1 SGHVS and CDR2 FNYEAQ. Here the CDR3 reads CASSPRSGTEETQHS.

This sequence joins TRBV11-3 and TRBJ1-1, with 9 nucleotides matching TRBD1. CDR1 SGHNT and CDR2 YENEEA come from the germline V gene. The CDR3 is made up of 14 amino acids. Trimming took 6 bases from V and 6 from J; bases not matched to a gene: 8. CDR3 bases: TGTGCCAGCAGGCGCGGACAGGGGAATTCTGAAGCTTTCTTT. It codes for CASRRGQGNSEAFF.

This clonotype appeared many times. The chain combines TRBV11-3 with TRBJ1-2; D might be TRBD1 (5 bases). CDR3 size: 13 residues. From germline, CDR1 is SGHNT and CDR2 YENEEA. With 1 base removed from V and 8 bases from J, the gap between germline ends came to 11 bases. The CDR3 reads CASSLAREEGYTF. The DNA for the CDR3 is TGTGCCAGCAGCTTAGCCAGGGAGGAAGGCTACACCTTC.

Regarding this clonotype: The junction departs from germline at one end; a sequencing error may be responsible. The J gene is TRBJ2-4, the V gene TRBV7-2, with D perhaps assigned TRBD1 or TRBD2 (6 bases each). Germline V CDR1 and CDR2: SGHTA, FQGNSA. The CDR3 length is 18 residues. CDR3 DNA sequence: TGTGCCGGCAGCTTAGGGCGGGCCGGGGGCCGGGACCAAGAGATCCAGTACTTC. It translates to CAGSLGRAGGRDQEIQYF.

The chain has TRBV10-2 and TRBJ2-3, with D maybe TRBD2 (5 bases). In germline, CDR1 is WSHSY, CDR2 SAAADI. Trimming stripped 11 bases from V and 1 base from J, with 16 bases between. The CDR3 has 14 residues. This CDR3 reads CASSPGGRTDTQYF. DNA of the CDR3: TGCGCCTCCTCTCCAGGCGGGCGCACAGATACGCAGTATTTT.

The chain has TRBV7-2 and TRBJ2-5; 7 nucleotides match TRBD1. The V gene's germline CDR1 is SGHTA and CDR2 FQGNSA. The CDR3 is 14 amino acids. The trim removed 5 bases at V and 4 bases at J, leaving 7 bases unmatched. CDR3 sequence reads: CASSKTGVIETQYF. The CDR3 coding sequence is TGTGCCAGCAGCAAAACAGGGGTCATAGAGACCCAGTACTTC.

The chain recombines TRBV12-5 with TRBJ1-2, with D hard to call. Germline CDR1 is LGHNT and CDR2 is FRNRAP. The CDR3 length is 12 residues. V lost 5 bases and J lost 2, with 6 bases in between. The CDR3 coding sequence is TGTGCTAGTGGTCAGAGCAACTATGGCTACACCTTC. Translated: CASGQSNYGYTF.